This is a list of T cell receptor beta chains from one sample in a study of cytomegalovirus exposure and HLA in healthy donors. Sequenced by immunoSEQ multiplex PCR; TCRdb stores in-frame clones only, minus some. Of about 200,000 clones listed, approximately 78% are singletons. Material: PBMCs. Receptor source: a woman aged 50 to 60 in good health and CMV-seropositive. The CDR3 runs from the conserved cysteine through the conserved F or W. D genes are given only for firm matches. Clone sizes are given selectively: once, few, many, or a class where the clone is expanded.

TRBV5-4	.	TRBD1	TRBJ2-7	CASSGGQGYEQYF	TGTGCCAGCAGCGGAGGACAGGGCTACGAGCAGTACTTC
TRBV19	.	.	TRBJ2-3	CASSIQVSTDTQYF	TGTGCCAGTAGTATCCAGGTTTCCACAGATACGCAGTATTTT
TRBV27	.	.	TRBJ2-1	CASSLRPSRNEQFF	TGTGCCAGCAGTTTACGTCCTAGCAGGAATGAGCAGTTCTTC
TRBV21-1	.	.	TRBJ2-6	CASSKDRGTSGGPGANVLTF	TGTGCCAGCAGCAAAGACAGAGGGACTAGCGGGGGCCCTGGGGCCAACGTCCTGACTTTC
TRBV27	.	TRBD1	TRBJ2-1	CASRQGANEQFF	TGTGCCAGCAGACAGGGGGCAAATGAGCAGTTCTTC
TRBV7-2	.	TRBD2	TRBJ2-5	CASSPTSGGLETQYF	TGTGCCAGCAGCCCGACTAGCGGGGGTCTAGAGACCCAGTACTTC
TRBV4-1	.	.	TRBJ1-5	CASSQPGQRQPQHF	TGCGCCAGCAGCCAACCCGGACAGAGGCAGCCCCAGCATTTT
TRBV10-3	.	.	TRBJ2-7	CAIRRRDSSYEQYF	TGTGCCATCAGACGGCGGGACAGCTCCTACGAGCAGTACTTC
TRBV5-1	few	.	TRBJ2-7	CASSNPGSFYEQYF	TGCGCCAGCAGCAACCCCGGGAGCTTCTACGAGCAGTACTTC
TRBV7-9	few	TRBD2	TRBJ2-1	CSRGLAGDYTTYNEQFF	TGTTCGCGCGGGCTAGCGGGGGACTATACTACTTACAATGAGCAGTTCTTC
TRBV18	.	.	TRBJ1-4	CASSRSGPNEKLFF	TGTGCCAGCTCACGGTCAGGGCCTAATGAAAAACTGTTTTTT
TRBV19	.	.	TRBJ2-7	CASSTARFGSGYEQYF	TGTGCCAGTAGTACCGCCAGGTTCGGTTCAGGCTACGAGCAGTACTTC
TRBV5-1	.	.	TRBJ2-1	CASSSLTSYNEQFF	TGCGCCAGCAGCTCTCTTACTAGTTACAATGAGCAGTTCTTC
TRBV4-2	.	TRBD1	TRBJ1-1	CASSPQGADTEAFF	TGTGCCAGCAGCCCACAGGGGGCCGACACTGAAGCTTTCTTT
TRBV29-1	.	.	TRBJ1-1	CSAILSWRTEAFF	TGCAGCGCCATCCTAAGTTGGAGGACTGAAGCTTTCTTT
TRBV7-2	few	.	TRBJ2-1	CASSLPPGPLSYNEQFF	TGTGCCAGCAGCTTACCCCCAGGGCCCCTCTCCTACAATGAGCAGTTCTTC
TRBV19	.	TRBD1	TRBJ1-1	CASSSGQGHTTNEAFF	TGTGCCAGTAGTTCAGGACAGGGACACACAACAAATGAAGCTTTCTTT
TRBV5-6	.	.	TRBJ2-7	CASSFWDTYEQYF	TGTGCCAGCAGCTTCTGGGACACCTACGAGCAGTACTTC
TRBV7-2	.	.	TRBJ1-1	CASSPPGANTEAFF	TGTGCCAGCAGCCCCCCGGGAGCGAACACTGAAGCTTTCTTT
TRBV4-3	once	.	TRBJ2-6	CASSQDRVSGANVLTF	TGCGCCAGCAGCCAAGATCGAGTCTCTGGGGCCAACGTCCTGACTTTC
TRBV15	.	TRBD2	TRBJ2-7	CATSRGGTSGSYEQYF	TGTGCCACCAGCAGAGGGGGGACTAGCGGGTCCTACGAGCAGTACTTC
TRBV2	.	TRBD1	TRBJ2-7	CASTTLPPGQGVYEQYF	TGTGCCAGCACCACCCTTCCCCCTGGACAGGGGGTCTACGAGCAGTACTTC
TRBV28	.	.	TRBJ1-2	CASSLEGRGSGYTF	TGTGCCAGCAGTTTAGAGGGCAGGGGAAGTGGCTACACCTTC
TRBV10-1	.	.	TRBJ2-3	CASSELSGYTQYF	TGCGCCAGCAGTGAATTGTCGGGATATACGCAGTATTTT
TRBV7-2	.	.	TRBJ2-2	CASSPEAGLIGELFF	TGTGCCAGCAGCCCAGAGGCAGGGTTGATCGGGGAGCTGTTTTTT
TRBV10-3	.	TRBD1	TRBJ1-1	CAISQTGENTEAFF	TGTGCCATCAGTCAGACAGGGGAGAACACTGAAGCTTTCTTT
TRBV5-6	.	TRBD1	TRBJ2-7	CASSLGQGASYEQYF	TGTGCCAGCAGCTTGGGACAGGGGGCTTCCTACGAGCAGTACTTC
TRBV28	.	TRBD1	TRBJ1-1	CASTPPTGVHPNTEAFF	TGTGCCAGCACCCCGCCCACAGGGGTACATCCTAACACTGAAGCTTTCTTT
TRBV7-2	.	.	TRBJ2-7	CASSLQEGTYEQYF	TGTGCCAGCAGCTTACAGGAGGGAACCTACGAGCAGTACTTC
TRBV5-5	few	.	TRBJ1-3	CASSLAHTGSSGNTIYF	TGTGCCAGCAGCTTGGCACATACAGGGAGCTCTGGAAACACCATATATTTT
TRBV19	.	.	TRBJ1-2	CASNPSAGSYGYTF	TGTGCCAGTAACCCCAGCGCGGGATCCTATGGCTACACCTTC
TRBV7-9	.	TRBD2	TRBJ2-7	CASSLSFSGTSSYEQYF	TGTGCCAGCAGCTTATCCTTTAGCGGGACGAGCTCCTACGAGCAGTACTTC
TRBV6-1	.	.	TRBJ2-3	CASSESLASSTDTQYF	TGTGCCAGCAGTGAATCGCTAGCGTCTAGCACAGATACGCAGTATTTT
TRBV5-4	.	TRBD1	TRBJ1-2	CASSRGTENYGYTF	TGTGCCAGCAGCCGCGGGACAGAGAACTATGGCTACACCTTC
TRBV19	.	.	TRBJ2-1	CASRGAIPDNEQFF	TGTGCCAGTAGAGGGGCGATACCTGACAATGAGCAGTTCTTC
TRBV5-4	.	TRBD2	TRBJ2-6	CASSDPTSGISGANVLTF	TGTGCCAGCAGCGATCCGACTAGCGGGATATCTGGGGCCAACGTCCTGACTTTC
TRBV7-9	.	.	TRBJ1-2	CASSSGGVDGYTF	TGTGCCAGCAGCTCGGGAGGGGTGGATGGCTACACCTTC
TRBV19	.	TRBD1	TRBJ2-1	CASSIGDRVYNEQFF	TGTGCCAGTAGTATAGGGGACAGGGTTTACAATGAGCAGTTCTTC
TRBV28	.	TRBD1	TRBJ1-2	CASSAGGEIYGYTF	TGTGCCAGCAGTGCAGGGGGTGAAATTTATGGCTACACCTTC
TRBV6-5	.	.	TRBJ1-3	CASTPGWTAGNTIYF	TGTGCCAGCACCCCTGGGTGGACAGCTGGAAACACCATATATTTT
TRBV6-5	.	TRBD2	TRBJ2-1	CASSYRGSGGYEQFF	TGTGCCAGCAGTTACAGGGGTAGCGGGGGCTATGAGCAGTTCTTC
TRBV21-1	.	.	TRBJ2-1	CASSLAGSKDEQFF	TGTGCCAGCAGTTTAGCGGGGAGTAAGGATGAGCAGTTCTTC
TRBV28	.	.	TRBJ1-5	CASSLGQIGNRQPQHF	TGTGCCAGCAGCCTCGGACAGATCGGGAATCGTCAGCCCCAGCATTTT
TRBV10-3	.	.	TRBJ2-3	CAISPGLTDTQYF	TGTGCCATCAGTCCAGGTCTCACAGATACGCAGTATTTT
TRBV9	few	.	TRBJ2-1	CASSYQWGGHNEQFF	TGTGCCAGCAGCTACCAGTGGGGGGGCCACAATGAGCAGTTCTTC
TRBV4-3	.	.	TRBJ1-2	CASSQDPSNYGYTF	TGCGCCAGCAGCCAAGATCCATCTAACTATGGCTACACCTTC
TRBV6-4	.	TRBD2	TRBJ2-3	CASSEVAGVPDTQYF	TGTGCCAGCAGTGAAGTAGCGGGAGTCCCAGATACGCAGTATTTT
TRBV5-1	.	.	TRBJ1-2	CASSLEGANYGYTF	TGCGCCAGCAGCTTGGAGGGGGCTAACTATGGCTACACCTTC